This T cell receptor beta chain was sequenced for a study of blood T cells in healthy people across ages. Study details: Every two T cells gave about one barcoded beta molecule via template switching.

Together with a sample-barcoded 5' primer, a J-beta primer mix was included in a second PCR lasting about 6 to 11 cycles. Using its own MiXCR run on the 5' RACE reads, TCRdb lists one record per CDR3 protein. Here the sample spans around 1.5 million distinct CDR3 sequences, 59% being singletons. As for this clonotype: Its cognate antigen is unknown.

Study-wide results and limits: Donors of long life had a larger count of naive CD4+ cells and greater diversity than aged donors.

The source of this sequence is a man between 18 and 29 years old in good health. Sequenced: blood.

The CDR3 is CASSPQGIRGPLNEQFF. The CDR3 DNA is TGCGCCAGCAGCCCGCAAGGCATACGGGGTCCCCTCAATGAGCAGTTCTTC. The chain uses TRBV4-3 and TRBJ2-1; maybe TRBD2 (5 bases). Trimming took 4 bases from V and 6 from J, leaving 22 bases between them. Germline V gene lookup returns CDR1 LGHNA and CDR2 YSLEER. The CDR3 extends over 17 amino acids.